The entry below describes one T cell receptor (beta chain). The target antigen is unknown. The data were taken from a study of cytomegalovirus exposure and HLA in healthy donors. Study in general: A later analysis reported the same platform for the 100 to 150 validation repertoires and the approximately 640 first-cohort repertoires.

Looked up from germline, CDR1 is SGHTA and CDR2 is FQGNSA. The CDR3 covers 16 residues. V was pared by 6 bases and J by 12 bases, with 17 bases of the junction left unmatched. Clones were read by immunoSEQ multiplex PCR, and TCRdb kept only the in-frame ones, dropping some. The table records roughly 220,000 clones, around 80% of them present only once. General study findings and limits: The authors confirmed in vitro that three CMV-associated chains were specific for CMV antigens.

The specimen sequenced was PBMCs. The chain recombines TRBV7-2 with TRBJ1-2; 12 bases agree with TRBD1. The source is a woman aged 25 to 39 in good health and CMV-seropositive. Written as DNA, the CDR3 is TGTGCCAGCAGATCGACCCGCCGGGACAGGGGGCGTATCAACACCTTC. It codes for CASRSTRRDRGRINTF.